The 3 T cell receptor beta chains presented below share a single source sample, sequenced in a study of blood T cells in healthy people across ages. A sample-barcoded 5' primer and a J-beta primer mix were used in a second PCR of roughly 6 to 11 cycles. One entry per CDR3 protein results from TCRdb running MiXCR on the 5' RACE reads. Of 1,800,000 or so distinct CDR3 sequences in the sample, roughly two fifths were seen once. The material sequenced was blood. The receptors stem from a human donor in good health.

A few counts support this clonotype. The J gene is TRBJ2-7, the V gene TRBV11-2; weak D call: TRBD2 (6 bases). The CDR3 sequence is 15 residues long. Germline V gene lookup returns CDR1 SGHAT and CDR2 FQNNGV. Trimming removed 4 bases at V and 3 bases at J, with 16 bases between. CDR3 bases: TGTGCCAGCAGCTCGATAAGTGCGGGGCGCTACGAGCAGTACTTC. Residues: CASSSISAGRYEQYF.

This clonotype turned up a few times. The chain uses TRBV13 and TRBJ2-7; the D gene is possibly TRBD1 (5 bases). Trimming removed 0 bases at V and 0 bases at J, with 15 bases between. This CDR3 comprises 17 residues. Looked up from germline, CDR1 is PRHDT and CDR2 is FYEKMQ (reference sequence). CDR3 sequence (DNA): TGTGCCAGCAGCTTAGGGGGCAGGGCAAGTCGCTCCTACGAGCAGTACTTC. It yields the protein CASSLGGRASRSYEQYF.

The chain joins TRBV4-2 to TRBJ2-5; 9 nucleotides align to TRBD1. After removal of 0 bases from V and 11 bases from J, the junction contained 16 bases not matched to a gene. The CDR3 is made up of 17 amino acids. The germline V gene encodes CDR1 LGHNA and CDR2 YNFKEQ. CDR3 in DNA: TGTGCCAGCAGCCAAGAACTTTGGACAGGGGCCCTAAATGAGCAGTACTTC. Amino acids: CASSQELWTGALNEQYF.